The next 19 T cell receptor beta chains were all read from a single sample in a study of blood T cell repertoires in COVID-19. Assay used: immunoSEQ multiplex PCR; TCRdb lists only in-frame clones, some missing. In the table there are about 340,000 clones, 80% to 90% of which are singletons. The sample was peripheral blood. The source of these receptors is a woman aged 55 to 70 with COVID-19, enrolled during active disease.

This chain uses TRBV28 with TRBJ1-4; 9 bases are a match to TRBD1. After removal of 5 bases from V and 8 bases from J, the junction contained 6 bases not matched to a gene. CDR3 length equals 14 residues. Germline V gene lookup returns CDR1 MDHEN and CDR2 SYDVKM. CDR3 sequence: CASSQGQGREKLFF. The CDR3 DNA follows: TGTGCCAGCAGTCAGGGACAGGGCAGAGAAAAACTGTTTTTT.

The chain has TRBV6-5 and TRBJ1-1; D ambiguous. Germline V gene data show CDR1 as MNHEY and CDR2 as SVGAGI. Trimming removed 5 bases at V and 0 bases at J, with 10 bases between. The CDR3 length is 14 residues. CDR3 in amino acids: CASSPVRVNTEAFF. The CDR3, as DNA: TGTGCCAGCAGTCCCGTGAGGGTGAACACTGAAGCTTTCTTT.

The rearrangement uses TRBV2 and TRBJ2-1; 9 bases map to TRBD1. After removal of 8 bases from V and 6 bases from J, the junction contained 11 bases not matched to a gene. Germline V CDR1 and CDR2: SNHLY, FYNNEI. The CDR3 has 15 residues. CDR3 amino acids: CASYRSGQGSNEQFF. In DNA, the CDR3 is TGTGCCAGCTATAGATCTGGACAGGGGTCCAATGAGCAGTTCTTC. The variable domain in full, with the rest retrieved from reference TRBV2 and TRBJ2-1, is EPEVTQTPSHQVTQMGQEVILRCVPISNHLYFYWYRQILGQKVEFLVSFYNNEISEKSEIFDDQFSVERPDGSNFTLKIRSTKLEDSAMYFCASYRSGQGSNEQFFGPGTRLTVL.

This chain links TRBV7-2 with TRBJ2-7, with D possibly TRBD2 on 6 matching bases. CDR3 length: 14 amino acids. Trimming shortened V by 2 bases and J by 5 bases, and 13 bases separated the two germline ends. Germline V gene lookup returns CDR1 SGHTA and CDR2 FQGNSA. The CDR3 DNA follows: TGTGCCAGCAGCTTAAGGTTACTAGCCCACGAGCAGTACTTC. Protein product: CASSLRLLAHEQYF.

A few counts support this clone. The chain is built from TRBV6-2 or TRBV6-3 and TRBJ2-3; the D gene is possibly TRBD1 (5 bases). The CDR3 loop spans 16 amino acids. Germline V gene sequence: CDR1 MNHEY, CDR2 SVGEGT. Trimming left V 6 bases short and J 0 bases short, with 16 bases between. The CDR3 sequence is CASSKVGLTSTDTQYF. CDR3 DNA sequence: TGTGCCAGCAGCAAAGTGGGGCTGACTAGCACAGATACGCAGTATTTT.

V gene TRBV18 combines with J gene TRBJ2-2; possibly TRBD2 for D (5 bases). The germline V gene encodes CDR1 KGHSH and CDR2 LQKENI. The CDR3 has 15 amino acids. V dropped 3 bases and J dropped 2 bases, with 10 bases sitting between them. CDR3 in amino acids: CASSPGGGNTGELFF. Here the CDR3 DNA reads TGTGCCAGCTCACCGGGTGGAGGTAACACCGGGGAGCTGTTTTTT. The whole variable domain, remainder taken from reference TRBV18 and TRBJ2-2, is NAGVMQNPRHLVRRRGQEARLRCSPMKGHSHVYWYRQLPEEGLKFMVYLQKENIIDESGMPKERFSAEFPKEGPSILRIQQVVRGDSAAYFCASSPGGGNTGELFFGEGSRLTVL.

V gene TRBV9 combines with J gene TRBJ1-2; 7 positions agree with TRBD1. Germline CDR1 and CDR2: SGDLS and YYNGEE. CDR3 length: 13 amino acids. V gave up 2 bases and J gave up 8 bases; unmatched junction bases: 6. CDR3 protein: CASSVTGDSGYTF. DNA for the CDR3: TGTGCCAGCAGCGTCACAGGGGATAGCGGCTACACCTTC. Filled out from reference TRBV9 and TRBJ1-2, the complete variable domain reads DSGVTQTPKHLITATGQRVTLRCSPRSGDLSVYWYQQSLDQGLQFLIQYYNGEERAKGNILERFSAQQFPDLHSELNLSSLELGDSALYFCASSVTGDSGYTFGSGTRLTVV.

The chain recombines TRBV5-1 with TRBJ2-7; 12 nucleotides align to TRBD2. Per germline, CDR1 SGHRS and CDR2 YFSETQ. Trimming took 4 bases from V and 2 from J; bases not matched to a gene: 7. The CDR3 is made up of 16 amino acids. The DNA of the CDR3 is TGCGCCAGCAGCCCGGGACTAGCGGGCCCCGCCTACGAGCAGTACTTC. Its translation is CASSPGLAGPAYEQYF.

This clone has just a few counts. The CDR3: CASSPGGVPGYTF. The CDR3 DNA is TGTGCCAGCAGCCCTGGGGGGGTCCCAGGCTACACCTTC. This sequence joins TRBV5-5 and TRBJ1-2, with D perhaps TRBD1 (5 bases). Trimming pared 4 bases from V and 8 bases from J, leaving 15 bases between. This CDR3 has 13 amino acids. Germline V gene sequence: CDR1 SGHKS, CDR2 YYEKEE (reference sequence).

The chain employs TRBV5-5 and TRBJ2-7; perhaps TRBD2 as D (5 bases). V dropped 1 base and J dropped 3 bases, with 14 bases sitting between them. The V gene's germline CDR1 is SGHKS and CDR2 YYEKEE (reference sequence). The CDR3 is made up of 15 amino acids. CDR3 in DNA: TGTGCCAGCAGCTTGAACCCCGTCGGGATCTACGAGCAGTACTTC. Amino acids: CASSLNPVGIYEQYF.

For the CDR3, the DNA is TGTGCCAGCAGCCCCCGGACTAGCGGGGGCCCCGTGGATACGCAGTATTTT. This sequence encodes CASSPRTSGGPVDTQYF. The rearrangement links TRBV7-2 to TRBJ2-3; 13 nucleotides align to TRBD2. V gave up 5 bases and J gave up 6 bases; unmatched junction bases: 11. The CDR3 is 17 residues long. From germline, CDR1 is SGHTA and CDR2 FQGNSA.

This clone was seen more than once but under ten times. The chain has TRBV4-1 and TRBJ2-7; 7 bases line up with TRBD1. The CDR3 is 13 amino acids. With V trimmed by 4 bases and J by 5 bases, 5 bases remained unmatched. Germline values: CDR1 MGHRA, CDR2 YSYEKL. The CDR3 DNA reads as TGCGCCAGCAGCCGAGACAGGGTCAACGAGCAGTACTTC. This sequence encodes CASSRDRVNEQYF.

This clone came up once. The chain recombines TRBV11-3 with TRBJ2-1, with 11 bases aligning to TRBD1. The V segment lost 5 bases and the J segment 7 bases; nucleotides outside the gene matches: 7. Per the germline V gene, CDR1 is SGHNT and CDR2 is YENEEA. This CDR3 has 15 residues. This CDR3 reads CASSGRGQGGNEQFF. Here the CDR3 DNA reads TGTGCCAGCAGCGGCAGGGGACAGGGGGGAAATGAGCAGTTCTTC. Full variable domain (outside the CDR3, taken from reference TRBV11-3 and TRBJ2-1): EAGVVQSPRYKIIEKKQPVAFWCNPISGHNTLYWYLQNLGQGPELLIRYENEEAVDDSQLPKDRFSAERLKGVDSTLKIQPAELGDSAVYLCASSGRGQGGNEQFFGPGTRLTVL.

In the case of this clone: Relative to the germline gene, one junction end is altered; a read error may explain this. Within the sample, other DNA sequences also encode this same CDR3. The rearrangement links TRBV5-4 to TRBJ2-1; TRBD2 matches at 9 bases. Per germline, CDR1 SGHNT and CDR2 YYREEE (reference sequence). The CDR3 is 15 amino acids. CDR3 protein: CASSLAGGAYNEQFF. CDR3 DNA sequence: TGTGCCAGCAGCTTAGCGGGGGGCGCCTATAATGAGCAGTTCTTC.

The CDR3 protein is CASTGPLTATYEQYF. DNA for the CDR3: TGTGCCAGCACCGGGCCGTTGACAGCGACCTACGAGCAGTACTTC. This chain links TRBV9 with TRBJ2-7, with D possibly TRBD1 on 5 matching bases. The V gene lost 6 bases and the J gene lost 2 bases, with 18 bases spanning the gap. This CDR3 comprises 15 residues. Looked up from germline, CDR1 is SGDLS and CDR2 is YYNGEE. The full variable domain, with the rest looked up from reference TRBV9 and TRBJ2-7, is DSGVTQTPKHLITATGQRVTLRCSPRSGDLSVYWYQQSLDQGLQFLIQYYNGEERAKGNILERFSAQQFPDLHSELNLSSLELGDSALYFCASTGPLTATYEQYFGPGTRLTVT.

V and J are TRBV4-1 and TRBJ2-3, with TRBD2 as a possible D gene (7 bases). V was shortened by 5 bases and J by 2 bases, with 14 bases between the two germline ends. The V gene's germline CDR1 is MGHRA and CDR2 YSYEKL. The CDR3 totals 15 residues. The CDR3 DNA follows: TGCGCCAGCAGCTGGGGTGGGGGGGCCACAGATACGCAGTATTTT. It encodes CASSWGGGATDTQYF.

The CDR3 DNA reads TGTGCCAGCAGCGTAGCGGTAACCCACTATGGCTACACCTTC. It is translated as CASSVAVTHYGYTF. This rearrangement joins TRBV9 to TRBJ1-2, with D hard to call. The CDR3 loop spans 14 amino acids. In germline, CDR1 is SGDLS, CDR2 YYNGEE. The V end lost 0 bases, the J end lost 3 bases, and 9 bases lay between the germline ends.

CDR3 DNA: TGTGCCAGCACCAAATATTCCTCAAACAGAATTAGCACAGATACGCAGTATTTT. Its translation: CASTKYSSNRISTDTQYF. The chain carries TRBV7-3 and TRBJ2-3; D unclear. The CDR3 loop spans 18 amino acids. V was cut by 7 bases and J by 0 bases, with 23 bases left in between. Germline V gene data show CDR1 as SGHTA and CDR2 as FQGTGA.

V gene TRBV7-9 combines with J gene TRBJ1-1; D gene uncertain. The CDR3 extends over 17 amino acids. Germline V gene lookup returns CDR1 SEHNR and CDR2 FQNEAQ (reference sequence). V dropped 5 bases and J dropped 5 bases, with 24 bases sitting between them. The CDR3 here is CASSIPAGVRLETEAFF. CDR3 nucleotide sequence: TGTGCCAGCAGCATTCCCGCGGGTGTACGGTTAGAGACTGAAGCTTTCTTT.